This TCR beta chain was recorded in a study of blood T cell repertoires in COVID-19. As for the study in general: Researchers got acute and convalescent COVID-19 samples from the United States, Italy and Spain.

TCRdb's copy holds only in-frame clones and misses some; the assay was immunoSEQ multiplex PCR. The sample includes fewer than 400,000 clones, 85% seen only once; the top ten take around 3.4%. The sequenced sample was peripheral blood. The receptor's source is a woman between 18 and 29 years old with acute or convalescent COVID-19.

DNA for the CDR3: TGTGCCATCAGTGAGTCGCGGACAGGAAGCTATGGCTACACCTTC. Translating gives CAISESRTGSYGYTF. This chain connects TRBV10-3 to TRBJ1-2; 7 bases map to TRBD1. The CDR3 extends over 15 amino acids. The V and J ends lost 0 bases and 4 bases, in that order; junction bases with no gene match: 5. CDR1 and CDR2 from the germline V gene are ENHRY and SYGVKD.